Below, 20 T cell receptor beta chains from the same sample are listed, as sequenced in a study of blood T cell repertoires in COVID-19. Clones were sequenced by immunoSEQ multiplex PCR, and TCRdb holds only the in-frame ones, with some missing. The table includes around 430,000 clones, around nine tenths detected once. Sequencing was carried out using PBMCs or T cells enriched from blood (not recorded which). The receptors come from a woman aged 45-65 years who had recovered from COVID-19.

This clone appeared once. The CDR3 DNA sequence: TGTGCCAGCAGCTCCAGTATCGCCGGGGAGCTGTTTTTT. Protein sequence: CASSSSIAGELFF. This chain joins TRBV7-3 and TRBJ2-2; unclear D gene. The CDR3 sequence is 13 residues long. Trimming removed 4 bases at V and 6 bases at J, with 9 bases between. CDR1 is SGHTA and CDR2 is FQGTGA in the germline V gene.

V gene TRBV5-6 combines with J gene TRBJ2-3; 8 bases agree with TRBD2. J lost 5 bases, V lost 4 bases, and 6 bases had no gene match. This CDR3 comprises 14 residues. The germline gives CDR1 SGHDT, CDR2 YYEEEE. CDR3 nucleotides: TGTGCCAGCAGCAACGGGGGGGCAAGAGATACGCAGTATTTT. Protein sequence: CASSNGGARDTQYF.

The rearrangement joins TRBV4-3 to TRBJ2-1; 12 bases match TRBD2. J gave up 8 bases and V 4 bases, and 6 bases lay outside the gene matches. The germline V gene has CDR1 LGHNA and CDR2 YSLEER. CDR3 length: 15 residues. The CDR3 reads CASSRRTSGVDEQFF. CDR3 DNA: TGCGCCAGCAGCCGCCGGACTAGCGGGGTCGATGAGCAGTTCTTC.

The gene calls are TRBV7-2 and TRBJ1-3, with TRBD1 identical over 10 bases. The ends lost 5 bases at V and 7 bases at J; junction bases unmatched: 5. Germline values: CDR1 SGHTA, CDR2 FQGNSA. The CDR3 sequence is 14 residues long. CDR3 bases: TGTGCCAGCAGCCGGGACAGGGGTTGGAACACCATATATTTT. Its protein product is CASSRDRGWNTIYF.

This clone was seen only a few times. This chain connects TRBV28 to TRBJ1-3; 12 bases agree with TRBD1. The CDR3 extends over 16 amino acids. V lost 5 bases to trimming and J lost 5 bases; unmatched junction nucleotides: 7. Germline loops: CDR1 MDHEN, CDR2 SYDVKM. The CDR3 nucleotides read TGTGCCAGCAGTCCGCTCCGGGACAGGGGGCGAAACACCATATATTTT. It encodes CASSPLRDRGRNTIYF.

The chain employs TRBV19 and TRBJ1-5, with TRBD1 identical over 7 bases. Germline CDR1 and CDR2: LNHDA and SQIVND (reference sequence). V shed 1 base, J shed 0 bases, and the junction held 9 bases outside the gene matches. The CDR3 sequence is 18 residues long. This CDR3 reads CASSIGAGGGYSNQPQHF. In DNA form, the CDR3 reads TGTGCCAGTAGTATAGGGGCAGGGGGAGGATATAGCAATCAGCCCCAGCATTTT.

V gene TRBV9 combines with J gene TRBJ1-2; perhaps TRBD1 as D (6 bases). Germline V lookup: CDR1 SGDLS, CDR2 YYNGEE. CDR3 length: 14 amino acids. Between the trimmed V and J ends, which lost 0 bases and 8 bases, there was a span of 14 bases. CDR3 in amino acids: CASSVESGGGGYTF. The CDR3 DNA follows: TGTGCCAGCAGCGTAGAGTCGGGGGGCGGAGGCTACACCTTC.

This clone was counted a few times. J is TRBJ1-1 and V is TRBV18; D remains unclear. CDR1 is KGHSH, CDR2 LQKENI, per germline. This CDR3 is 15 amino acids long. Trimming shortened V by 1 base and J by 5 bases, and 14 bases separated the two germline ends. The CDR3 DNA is TGTGCCAGCTCACCACATCGGTTGGTGATAACTGAAGCTTTCTTT. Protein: CASSPHRLVITEAFF.

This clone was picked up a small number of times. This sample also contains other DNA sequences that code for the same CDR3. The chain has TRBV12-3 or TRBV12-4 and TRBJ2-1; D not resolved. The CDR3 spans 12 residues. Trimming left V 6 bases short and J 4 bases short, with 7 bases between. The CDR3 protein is CASSPEYNEQFF. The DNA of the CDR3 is TGTGCCAGCAGCCCCGAGTACAATGAGCAGTTCTTC.

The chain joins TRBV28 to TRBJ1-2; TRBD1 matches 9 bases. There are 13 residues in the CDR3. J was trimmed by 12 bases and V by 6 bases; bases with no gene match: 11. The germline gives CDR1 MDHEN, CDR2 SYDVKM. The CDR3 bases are TGTGCCAGCAGCGGCGGGACAGGGCGGGCCCACACCTTC. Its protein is CASSGGTGRAHTF.

CDR3 loop: CASRRSSSTIYF. The CDR3 DNA reads as TGTGCCAGCAGGCGGTCCTCTAGCACCATATATTTT. The rearrangement uses TRBV12-3 or TRBV12-4 and TRBJ1-3; unclear D gene. There are 12 residues in the CDR3. Trimming cost V 6 bases and J 9 bases, with 12 bases left between them.

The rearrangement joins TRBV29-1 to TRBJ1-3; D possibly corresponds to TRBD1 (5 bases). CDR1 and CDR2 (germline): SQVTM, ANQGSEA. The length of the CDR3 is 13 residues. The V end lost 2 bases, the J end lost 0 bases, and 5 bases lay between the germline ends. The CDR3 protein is CSVEQGSGNTIYF. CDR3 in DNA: TGCAGCGTTGAACAGGGCTCTGGAAACACCATATATTTT.

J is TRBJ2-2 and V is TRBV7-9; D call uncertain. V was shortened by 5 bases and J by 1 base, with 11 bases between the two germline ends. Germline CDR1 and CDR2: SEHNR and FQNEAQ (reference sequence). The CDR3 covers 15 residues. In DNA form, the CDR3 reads TGTGCCAGCAGCCCCGGTCGGTTGAACACCGGGGAGCTGTTTTTT. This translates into CASSPGRLNTGELFF. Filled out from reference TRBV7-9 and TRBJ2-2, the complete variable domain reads DTGVSQNPRHKITKRGQNVTFRCDPISEHNRLYWYRQTLGQGPEFLTYFQNEAQLEKSRLLSDRFSAERPKGSFSTLEIQRTEQGDSAMYLCASSPGRLNTGELFFGEGSRLTVL.

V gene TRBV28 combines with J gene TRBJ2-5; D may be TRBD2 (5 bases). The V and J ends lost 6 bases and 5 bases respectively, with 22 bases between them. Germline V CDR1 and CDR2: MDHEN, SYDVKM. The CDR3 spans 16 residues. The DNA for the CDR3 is TGTGCCAGCAGCCCTCCCGTCCGCCCGGCGGGTGAGACCCAGTACTTC. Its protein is CASSPPVRPAGETQYF.

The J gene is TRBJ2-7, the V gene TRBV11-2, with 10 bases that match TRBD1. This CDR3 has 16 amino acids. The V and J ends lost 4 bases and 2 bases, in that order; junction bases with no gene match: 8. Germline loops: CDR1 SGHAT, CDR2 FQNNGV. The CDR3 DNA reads TGTGCCAGCAGCTCTGATCCGGGACAGGGGACCTACGAGCAGTACTTC. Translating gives CASSSDPGQGTYEQYF.

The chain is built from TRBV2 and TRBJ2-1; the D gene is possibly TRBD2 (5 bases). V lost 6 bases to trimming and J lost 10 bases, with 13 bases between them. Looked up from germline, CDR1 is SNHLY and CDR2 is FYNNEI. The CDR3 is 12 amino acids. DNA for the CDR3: TGTGCCAGCAGCGGGGAGCGTTACGAGCAGTTCTTC. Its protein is CASSGERYEQFF.

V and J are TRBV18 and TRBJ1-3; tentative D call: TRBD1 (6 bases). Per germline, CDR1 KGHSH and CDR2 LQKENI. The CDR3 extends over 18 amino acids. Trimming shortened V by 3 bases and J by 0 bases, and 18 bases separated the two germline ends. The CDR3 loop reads CASSPSRSGTPSGNTIYF. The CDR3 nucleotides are TGTGCCAGCTCACCCTCAAGATCCGGGACACCCTCTGGAAACACCATATATTTT.

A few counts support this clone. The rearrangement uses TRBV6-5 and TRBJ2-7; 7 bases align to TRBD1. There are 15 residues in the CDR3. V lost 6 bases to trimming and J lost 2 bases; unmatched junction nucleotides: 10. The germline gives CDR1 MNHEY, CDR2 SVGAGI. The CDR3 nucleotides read TGTGCCAGCAGAAGGGACAGACAAGCACCCTACGAGCAGTACTTC. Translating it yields CASRRDRQAPYEQYF.

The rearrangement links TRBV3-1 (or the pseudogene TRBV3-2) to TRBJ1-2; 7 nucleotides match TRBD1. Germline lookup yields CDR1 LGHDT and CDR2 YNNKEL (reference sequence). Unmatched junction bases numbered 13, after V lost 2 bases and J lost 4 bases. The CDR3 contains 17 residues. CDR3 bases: TGTGCCAGCAGCCAAAGGGGGCTTGGGGGGCTGTCCTATGGCTACACCTTC. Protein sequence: CASSQRGLGGLSYGYTF.

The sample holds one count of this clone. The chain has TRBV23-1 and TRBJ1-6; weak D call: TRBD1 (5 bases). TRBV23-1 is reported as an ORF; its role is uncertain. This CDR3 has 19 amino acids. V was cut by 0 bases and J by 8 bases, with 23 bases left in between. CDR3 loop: CASSQSAEKVGGWDSPLHF. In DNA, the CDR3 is TGCGCCAGCAGTCAATCGGCAGAAAAGGTGGGGGGGTGGGATTCACCCCTCCACTTT.